This T cell receptor beta chain was recorded in a study of molecular identifiers for immune sequencing clone quantification. General observations from the study: Jurkat TCR RNA from one cell was spiked into one million naive cells, and it was reportedly detectable there.

Trimming removed 0 bases at V and 3 bases at J, with 9 bases between. This CDR3 region has 13 residues. The germline V gene has CDR1 DFQATT and CDR2 SNEGSKA (reference sequence). This clonotype occurred a few times. What it binds is not known. It was with previously described methods and listed TCR primers that bulk TCR libraries were made. A single record per CDR3 protein comes from TCRdb applying MiXCR to the PCR reads. The repertoire holds some 320,000 distinct CDR3 sequences, with about 23% as singletons. Naive CD8 T cells underwent sorting with the CD8+CD4-CCR7+CD45RA+ definition. The specimen was naive CD8+ T cells from blood, with Jurkat cell RNA spiked in. Subset given: FACS-sorted CD8+CD4-CCR7+CD45RA+ naive T cells. The gene calls are TRBV20-1 and TRBJ2-7; D gene ambiguous. The clonotype was recovered from a human donor in good health. Some libraries in this study had Jurkat cell RNA spiked in. The CDR3 DNA is TGCAGTGCTAGAGACCCTGCGAGCTACGAGCAGTACTTC. It is translated as CSARDPASYEQYF.